The 11 T cell receptor beta chains in this list originate from one sample, sequenced in a study of Ad26.COV2.S vaccination and SARS-CoV-2 variants. Clones were read by immunoSEQ multiplex PCR, and TCRdb kept only the in-frame ones, dropping some. The sample consists of around 450,000 clones, approximately 90% of them appearing once. Treatment reported: around 19 received Ad26.COV2.S at low or high dose, single or two shots; about 5 received placebo; per-sample allocation not given. On day 63 after the first injection, vaccine and placebo recipients gave samples. Sequences were derived from peripheral blood, sampled in a trial of Ad26.COV2.S vaccine versus placebo. The source of these receptors is a person between 18 and 65 years old who received the Ad26.COV2.S COVID-19 vaccine or a placebo.

As for this clone: This CDR3 is also generated by other DNA sequences in the sample. This chain uses TRBV19 with TRBJ2-3; no firm D call. Germline V CDR1 and CDR2: LNHDA, SQIVND (reference sequence). The CDR3 covers 13 residues. V shed 6 bases and J shed 1 base, with 8 bases lying between them. CDR3 sequence reads: CASSLGGTDTQYF. For the CDR3, the DNA is TGTGCCAGTAGCCTCGGTGGCACAGATACGCAGTATTTT.

The genes are TRBV4-3 and TRBJ1-1; no reliable D call. Germline V gene sequence: CDR1 LGHNA, CDR2 YSLEER. This CDR3 comprises 14 residues. Trimming stripped 0 bases from V and 11 bases from J, with 16 bases between. CDR3 nucleotide sequence: TGCGCCAGCAGCCAAGATGAAAGTGGGAGTGAGGCTTTCTTT. As protein: CASSQDESGSEAFF.

This clone showed up just a few times. This chain links TRBV5-6 with TRBJ1-6; possibly TRBD1 for D (5 bases). V was cut by 1 base and J by 9 bases, with 14 bases left in between. This CDR3 has 15 amino acids. Germline V gene lookup returns CDR1 SGHDT and CDR2 YYEEEE. CDR3 sequence reads: CASSLSAGMFSPLHF. CDR3 in DNA: TGTGCCAGCAGCTTGTCAGCAGGGATGTTTTCACCCCTCCACTTT.

The rearrangement uses TRBV3-1 (or the pseudogene TRBV3-2) and TRBJ2-2; the match to TRBD1 covers 8 bases. J lost 4 bases, V lost 5 bases, and 6 bases had no gene match. Looked up from germline, CDR1 is LGHDT and CDR2 is YNNKEL (reference sequence). The CDR3 contains 15 residues. CDR3 amino acids: CASSEGQVGTGELFF. DNA of the CDR3: TGTGCCAGCAGCGAGGGACAGGTGGGCACCGGGGAGCTGTTTTTT.

The rearrangement uses TRBV6-6 and TRBJ1-5; the D gene is possibly TRBD1 (6 bases). CDR1 MNHNY and CDR2 SVGAGI come from the germline V gene (reference sequence). V gave up 2 bases and J gave up 5 bases, with 13 bases separating them. This CDR3 spans 15 amino acids. The CDR3 spells CASSYGGAVDQPQHF. CDR3 sequence (DNA): TGTGCCAGCAGTTACGGGGGGGCCGTCGATCAGCCCCAGCATTTT.

The CDR3 nucleotides are TGTGCCATCAGTGCCATGGGGACAGGCTACAATGAGCAGTTCTTC. Protein: CAISAMGTGYNEQFF. The chain couples TRBV10-3 to TRBJ2-1; 8 positions agree with TRBD1. The CDR3 is 15 residues long. Losses at the gene ends were 4 bases for V and 3 bases for J; bases not matched to a gene: 5. Germline values: CDR1 ENHRY, CDR2 SYGVKD.

The chain combines TRBV11-2 with TRBJ1-1, with D tentatively TRBD1 (5 bases). CDR1 SGHAT and CDR2 FQNNGV come from the germline V gene. V lost 4 bases and J 1 base, leaving 10 bases between the germline ends. The CDR3 spans 14 residues. The CDR3 loop is CASSSGLWNTEAFF. As DNA, the CDR3 is TGTGCCAGCAGCTCGGGACTCTGGAACACTGAAGCTTTCTTT.

This chain connects TRBV7-3 to TRBJ2-1; D uncertain. This CDR3 has 16 amino acids. Per germline, CDR1 SGHTA and CDR2 FQGTGA. V was shortened by 5 bases and J by 1 base, with 15 bases between the two germline ends. The CDR3 DNA reads as TGTGCCAGCAGCCCGATCTTGTCACTATCCTACAATGAGCAGTTCTTC. Amino acids: CASSPILSLSYNEQFF.

This chain connects TRBV11-2 to TRBJ2-2; D is unclear. Per germline, CDR1 SGHAT and CDR2 FQNNGV. The CDR3 is 14 amino acids. The V end was cut by 3 bases, the J end by 3 bases, with 8 bases between. In nucleotides, the CDR3 is TGTGCCAGCAGCTTGGTCTTCCACACCGGGGAGCTGTTTTTT. It is translated as CASSLVFHTGELFF.

The V and J genes are TRBV29-1 and TRBJ1-2, with 10 bases lining up with TRBD1. The germline CDR1 and CDR2 sequences are SQVTM and ANQGSEA. The CDR3 consists of 14 residues. J gave up 1 base and V 4 bases, and 3 bases lay outside the gene matches. CDR3 bases: TGCAGCGTTGGCGACAGGGGGCTTAACTATGGCTACACCTTC. Residues: CSVGDRGLNYGYTF.

The chain links TRBV21-1 to TRBJ1-5; the DNA was not compared with TRBD1, the D call given in the table. TRBV21-1 is a documented pseudogene. The CDR3 is 16 amino acids. In DNA, the CDR3 is TGTGCCAGCAGAAGGCCGCCGGGACAGGATAATCAGCCCCAGCATTTT. It specifies CASRRPPGQDNQPQHF.